This TCR beta chain comes out of a study of blood T cell repertoires in COVID-19. Study-wide context: PBMCs, B-cell-depleted T cells, or T cells were the source of the cDNA or gDNA that made up the material.

In the source study's methods: The authors estimated nucleated cell counts from reference gene primer amplification. Generated by immunoSEQ multiplex PCR, the TCRdb table keeps only in-frame clones and is missing some. V, J and clone size derive from that table, while D and trimming were established from the DNA sequence. Found here are 310,000 or so clones, nearly 90% of them singletons; the top ten hold around 1.7%. Recruits, aged roughly 18 to 89 years, lived in 24 US areas. Allocation to cohorts depended on clinical history reported by the participants. The sample consisted of PBMCs or T cells enriched from blood (not recorded which). The sequence was obtained from a woman under 30 with acute COVID-19.

The CDR3 region is CASSPSPDRAETQYF. For the CDR3, the DNA is TGTGCCAGCTCACCAAGTCCGGACAGGGCAGAGACCCAGTACTTC. V is TRBV18 and J is TRBJ2-5; TRBD1 matches 8 bases. Germline loops: CDR1 KGHSH, CDR2 LQKENI. The CDR3 covers 15 residues. J lost 4 bases, V lost 2 bases, and 6 bases had no gene match.